These 4 T cell receptor beta chains were all obtained from the same sample, sequenced in a study of chemoradiotherapy in HPV16-positive cancers. Produced via immunoSEQ multiplex PCR; TCRdb's table is partial and in-frame only. In the table there are about 1,300 clones, over 60% of which are singletons. Sequences were derived from tumor tissue, sampled from a patient who underwent chemoradiotherapy. These receptors all come from a human donor with HPV-associated anogenital cancer.

The rearrangement uses TRBV6-4 and TRBJ2-7; perhaps TRBD2 as D (6 bases). Germline V gene data show CDR1 as MRHNA and CDR2 as SNTAGT. There are 14 residues in the CDR3. Trimming left V 10 bases short and J 3 bases short, with 19 bases between. The CDR3 sequence: CATLSGPDLYEQYF. CDR3 sequence (DNA): TGTGCCACCCTTAGCGGACCGGACCTCTACGAGCAGTACTTC.

In this sample, this clone turned up a few times. V is TRBV9 and J is TRBJ1-2, with TRBD1 identical over 7 bases. This CDR3 region has 13 residues. In germline, CDR1 is SGDLS, CDR2 YYNGEE. V was clipped by 3 bases and J by 8 bases; unmatched bases: 7. The CDR3 loop is CASSAQGQEGYTF. The DNA for the CDR3 is TGTGCCAGCAGCGCACAGGGGCAGGAGGGCTACACCTTC.

This sequence joins TRBV7-8 and TRBJ2-1; maybe TRBD1 (6 bases). The ends were cut back, 2 bases at V and 3 bases at J, with 14 bases in the middle. The CDR3 totals 16 residues. Germline lookup yields CDR1 SGHVS and CDR2 FQNEAQ. The CDR3 protein is CASSLFGQTDYNEQFF. CDR3 DNA: TGTGCCAGCAGCTTATTCGGACAGACCGACTACAATGAGCAGTTCTTC.

The chain recombines TRBV5-8 with TRBJ2-1; TRBD2 matches 15 bases. This CDR3 comprises 15 residues. V dropped 3 bases and J dropped 9; count of bases not matched to a gene: 4. Per the germline V gene, CDR1 is SGHTS and CDR2 is YDEGEE. CDR3 region: CASSSGLAGGPEQFF. CDR3 DNA sequence: TGTGCCAGCAGCTCGGGACTAGCGGGAGGTCCTGAGCAGTTCTTC.